The rows below give T cell receptor beta chains drawn from one sample of a study of T cells of healthy individuals. TCRdb used MiXCR to reprocess the 5' RACE reads, holding one entry per CDR3 protein. Counted here are tens of thousands of distinct CDR3 sequences, approximately 14% occurring once; the ten biggest clones make up 15% to 20%. The receptors originated from a human donor in good health. Both conserved end residues are part of each CDR3. A D gene is named only where the DNA matches it firmly. Clone sizes are given selectively: once, few, many, or a class where the clone is expanded.

cdr3_aa cdr3_nt d_call cdr3_length clone_size j_call v_call
CASSVQGNYNSPLHF TGTGCCAGCAGCGTACAGGGTAATTATAATTCACCCCTCCACTTT NA 15 many TRBJ1-6 TRBV9
CASSQEPSGGTYQETQYF TGCGCCAGCAGCCAAGAACCTAGCGGGGGGACCTACCAAGAGACCCAGTACTTC TRBD2 18 many TRBJ2-5 TRBV4-3
CSVEGGNTEAFF TGCAGCGTTGAGGGGGGGAACACTGAAGCTTTCTTT NA 12 many TRBJ1-1 TRBV29-1
CASSLEGSYEQYF TGTGCCAGCAGCTTAGAGGGGTCCTACGAGCAGTACTTC NA 13 many TRBJ2-7 TRBV13
CASSPTGLDHEKLFF TGTGCCAGCAGTCCGACAGGGTTGGATCATGAAAAACTGTTTTTT TRBD1 15 NA TRBJ1-4 TRBV28
CASSRSGTPYEQYF TGTGCCAGCAGCCGTAGCGGGACCCCCTACGAGCAGTACTTC TRBD2 14 few TRBJ2-7 TRBV3-1
CASSLGQGPHERYF TGCGCCAGCAGCCTGGGACAGGGCCCCCACGAGCGGTACTTC TRBD1 14 NA TRBJ2-7 TRBV5-1
CASSLLGNQAGYGYTF TGTGCCAGCAGTTTATTGGGAAACCAGGCGGGGTATGGCTACACCTTC NA 16 many TRBJ1-2 TRBV12-3/TRBV12-4
CAINRGVDSPLHF TGTGCCATCAATCGCGGGGTCGATTCACCCCTCCACTTT NA 13 NA TRBJ1-6 TRBV10-3
CSALPRLVRTDTQYF TGCAGTGCTCTTCCTAGACTAGTAAGGACAGATACGCAGTATTTT NA 15 many TRBJ2-3 TRBV20-1
CATSDPGTADNGGYTF TGTGCCACCAGTGACCCCGGGACAGCCGACAATGGTGGCTACACCTTC TRBD1 16 few TRBJ1-2 TRBV24-1
CATSRDYRDFQETQYF TGTGCCACCAGCAGAGACTACAGGGACTTCCAAGAGACCCAGTACTTC NA 16 NA TRBJ2-5 TRBV15